Below are 26 T cell receptor beta chains sequenced from a single sample in a study of blood T cell repertoires in COVID-19. Generated by immunoSEQ multiplex PCR, the TCRdb table keeps only in-frame clones and is missing some. The sample consists of approximately 480,000 clones, approximately 92% of them appearing once. Sequencing used peripheral blood. These TCRs come from a man aged 18 to 30 with COVID-19, enrolled during active disease.

This clone occurred once. The V and J genes are TRBV9 and TRBJ2-5, with D unclear. Trimming took off 0 bases at V and 5 bases at J, with 8 bases between the two ends. The CDR3 has 13 residues. CDR1 is SGDLS, CDR2 YYNGEE, per germline. CDR3 loop: CASSVGRVETQYF. CDR3 nucleotides: TGTGCCAGCAGCGTAGGTCGTGTGGAGACCCAGTACTTC.

The chain has TRBV10-3 and TRBJ2-3, with 7 bases identical to TRBD2. Germline trimming cut 6 bases from V and 4 bases from J; bases unmatched to any gene: 10. CDR3 length equals 15 residues. Looked up from germline, CDR1 is ENHRY and CDR2 is SYGVKD. CDR3 loop: CAISEGLGEADTQYF. Written as DNA, the CDR3 is TGTGCCATCAGCGAAGGACTAGGTGAAGCAGATACGCAGTATTTT.

The V and J genes are TRBV5-1 and TRBJ1-6; 8 nucleotides agree with TRBD1. Per the germline V gene, CDR1 is SGHRS and CDR2 is YFSETQ. V was clipped by 0 bases and J by 10 bases; unmatched bases: 6. The CDR3 has 15 residues. CDR3 region: CASSLAPGGGSPLHF. Here the CDR3 DNA reads TGCGCCAGCAGCTTGGCGCCAGGGGGCGGCTCACCCCTCCACTTT.

The genes are TRBV21-1 and TRBJ2-5; TRBD2 was called by the table and not checked on the DNA. TRBV21-1 is a pseudogene segment. The CDR3 extends over 12 amino acids. CDR3 coding DNA: TGTGCCCCCAGGGAGGCACCTCGGACCCAGTACTTC. This sequence encodes CAPREAPRTQYF.

This chain links TRBV5-1 with TRBJ2-7; TRBD1 aligns across 8 bases. There are 14 residues in the CDR3. CDR1 is SGHRS and CDR2 is YFSETQ in the germline V gene. Losses at the gene ends were 2 bases for V and 0 bases for J; bases not matched to a gene: 1. DNA of the CDR3: TGCGCCAGCAGCTTTGACAGGGGCTCCTACGAGCAGTACTTC. Translated, it gives CASSFDRGSYEQYF.

The chain uses TRBV5-1 and TRBJ2-3, with a possible D match to TRBD2 (5 bases). This CDR3 comprises 14 residues. The germline CDR1 and CDR2 sequences are SGHRS and YFSETQ. Deletions cut 3 bases from V and 2 bases from J, with 10 bases between. The chain's CDR3 is CASSSERDTDTQYF. In nucleotides, the CDR3 is TGCGCCAGCAGCTCAGAGAGGGACACAGATACGCAGTATTTT.

The V and J genes are TRBV2 and TRBJ2-7, with D tentatively TRBD1 (6 bases). V was trimmed by 7 bases and J by 0 bases, leaving 13 bases between them. This CDR3 comprises 14 residues. Per the germline V gene, CDR1 is SNHLY and CDR2 is FYNNEI. CDR3 nucleotides: TGTGCCAGCATCCCTGACAGGAGCTCCTACGAGCAGTACTTC. It encodes CASIPDRSSYEQYF.

V and J are TRBV19 and TRBJ1-1; D is possibly TRBD1 (5 bases). This CDR3 is 15 amino acids long. Per the germline V gene, CDR1 is LNHDA and CDR2 is SQIVND (reference sequence). V dropped 5 bases and J dropped 3 bases, with 16 bases sitting between them. In DNA, the CDR3 is TGTGCCAGTAGTGGTCCGGGGGGAACCTACACTGAAGCTTTCTTT. It translates to CASSGPGGTYTEAFF.

This sequence joins TRBV11-3 and TRBJ1-4; no definite D call. Germline V gene lookup returns CDR1 SGHNT and CDR2 YENEEA. V shed 0 bases and J shed 2 bases, with 10 bases lying between them. The CDR3 sequence is 16 residues long. The CDR3 region is CASSLELSDTNEKLFF. In DNA, the CDR3 is TGTGCCAGCAGCTTAGAATTGTCAGATACTAATGAAAAACTGTTTTTT.

The chain links TRBV30 to TRBJ1-1; TRBD1 aligns across 10 bases. The CDR3 has 13 amino acids. V dropped 5 bases and J dropped 3; count of bases not matched to a gene: 3. The germline V gene encodes CDR1 GTSNPN and CDR2 SVGIG (reference sequence). This CDR3 is CAWDRGQDTEAFF. The CDR3 DNA is TGTGCCTGGGACAGGGGGCAGGACACTGAAGCTTTCTTT.

This chain joins TRBV7-2 and TRBJ2-2, with TRBD2 identical over 8 bases. Germline V gives CDR1 SGHTA, CDR2 FQGNSA. J was trimmed by 5 bases and V by 2 bases; bases with no gene match: 7. CDR3 length: 16 amino acids. For the CDR3, the DNA is TGTGCCAGCAGCTTACCAGGCGGGAGGCAGACCGGGGAGCTGTTTTTT. Translation gives CASSLPGGRQTGELFF. The entire variable domain, with the rest obtained from reference TRBV7-2 and TRBJ2-2, is as follows: GAGVSQSPSNKVTEKGKDVELRCDPISGHTALYWYRQSLGQGLEFLIYFQGNSAPDKSGLPSDRFSAERTGGSVSTLTIQRTQQEDSAVYLCASSLPGGRQTGELFFGEGSRLTVL.

The V and J genes are TRBV6-5 and TRBJ2-1, with 7 nucleotides matching TRBD1. The length of the CDR3 is 15 residues. Germline V gene data show CDR1 as MNHEY and CDR2 as SVGAGI. Trimming took 6 bases from V and 5 from J; bases not matched to a gene: 10. The CDR3 loop reads CASSRDRSENNEQFF. As DNA, the CDR3 is TGTGCCAGCAGCCGGGACAGATCTGAAAACAATGAGCAGTTCTTC.

The J gene is TRBJ2-3, the V gene TRBV2; TRBD2 matches at 10 bases. The ends lost 5 bases at V and 5 bases at J; junction bases unmatched: 10. Germline lookup yields CDR1 SNHLY and CDR2 FYNNEI. This CDR3 is built from 16 residues. Written as DNA, the CDR3 is TGTGCCAGCAGTAAACAGCGGGAGGGTGGAGAAGATACGCAGTATTTT. This gives the protein CASSKQREGGEDTQYF.

The chain carries TRBV7-6 and TRBJ2-7; 8 bases are shared with TRBD1. This CDR3 has 17 residues. J gave up 7 bases and V 3 bases, and 17 bases lay outside the gene matches. From germline, CDR1 is SGHVS and CDR2 FNYEAQ. The CDR3 DNA reads TGTGCCAGCAGCTTTAGGCCCCCAGGGGGCGCGCCCGGGGAGCAGTACTTC. It specifies CASSFRPPGGAPGEQYF.

This clone has just one count. The V call is TRBV19, the J call TRBJ1-1, with TRBD1 identical over 8 bases. Germline V lookup: CDR1 LNHDA, CDR2 SQIVND (reference sequence). J lost 2 bases, V lost 0 bases, and 8 bases had no gene match. There are 17 residues in the CDR3. Here the CDR3 reads CASSIDPSAGGNTEAFF. The CDR3 region has the DNA TGTGCCAGTAGTATAGATCCCTCGGCAGGGGGCAACACTGAAGCTTTCTTT.

The V call is TRBV7-9, the J call TRBJ2-3; D is unclear. The CDR3 is 14 amino acids. From germline, CDR1 is SEHNR and CDR2 FQNEAQ (reference sequence). Trimming shortened V by 4 bases and J by 3 bases, and 11 bases separated the two germline ends. The CDR3 bases are TGTGCCAGCAGCTCCGTGAGGCAGACAGATACGCAGTATTTT. Encoded protein: CASSSVRQTDTQYF.

This clone was seen only once. The V call is TRBV3-1 (or the pseudogene TRBV3-2), the J call TRBJ2-5; weak D call: TRBD1 (5 bases). Trimming removed 7 bases at V and 1 base at J, with 13 bases between. Germline CDR1 and CDR2: LGHDT and YNNKEL (reference sequence). The CDR3 has 14 amino acids. The DNA of the CDR3 is TGTGCCAGCACCAGGACATTCCTCCAAGAGACCCAGTACTTC. Amino acids: CASTRTFLQETQYF.

The table lists this clone with a few counts. This sequence joins TRBV7-9 and TRBJ2-5; 7 bases are a match to TRBD1. The CDR3 loop spans 15 amino acids. In germline, CDR1 is SEHNR, CDR2 FQNEAQ (reference sequence). The junction had 3 bases not matched to a gene; V was cut back by 1 base and J by 1 base. Here the CDR3 DNA reads TGTGCCAGCAGCTTAGGGACAGGCTCCCAAGAGACCCAGTACTTC. Protein product: CASSLGTGSQETQYF.

The genes are TRBV3-1 (or the pseudogene TRBV3-2) and TRBJ2-7, with D possibly TRBD2 on 6 matching bases. With 5 bases removed from V and 8 bases from J, the gap between germline ends came to 22 bases. The CDR3 covers 15 residues. The germline CDR1 and CDR2 sequences are LGHDT and YNNKEL (reference sequence). The CDR3 DNA reads as TGTGCCAGCAGCGCCCCACTAGCTCCCTACGGCCAGCAGTACTTC. Translation: CASSAPLAPYGQQYF.

This rearrangement joins TRBV5-1 to TRBJ2-5; D remains unclear. Germline-derived CDR1 and CDR2 are SGHRS and YFSETQ. V was trimmed by 4 bases and J by 1 base, leaving 14 bases between them. The CDR3 sequence is 15 residues long. The CDR3 sequence is CASSEIPGSQETQYF. The CDR3 bases are TGCGCCAGCAGCGAGATACCAGGTAGCCAAGAGACCCAGTACTTC.

Concerning this clone: This specimen includes other DNA sequences encoding the same CDR3. The chain links TRBV2 to TRBJ2-3; the match to TRBD2 covers 10 bases. This CDR3 spans 15 amino acids. Germline assignment: CDR1 SNHLY and CDR2 FYNNEI. Trimming took 6 bases from V and 2 from J; bases not matched to a gene: 5. CDR3 nucleotide sequence: TGTGCCAGCAGCTGGACTAGCGGATCCACAGATACGCAGTATTTT. It specifies CASSWTSGSTDTQYF.

The chain has TRBV2 and TRBJ1-2, with 7 bases aligning to TRBD1. Germline loops: CDR1 SNHLY, CDR2 FYNNEI. The CDR3 loop spans 14 amino acids. Trimming cost V 4 bases and J 3 bases; bases outside gene matches: 5. The CDR3 DNA reads TGTGCCAGCAGTGTCGGACAGGTTGACTATGGCTACACCTTC. Protein sequence: CASSVGQVDYGYTF.

The gene calls are TRBV6-2 or TRBV6-3 and TRBJ2-1; 14 bases agree with TRBD2. The CDR3 spans 17 residues. Germline loops: CDR1 MNHEY, CDR2 SVGEGT. The ends lost 2 bases at V and 2 bases at J; junction bases unmatched: 2. The CDR3 coding sequence is TGTGCCAGCAGTTACCGGACTAGCGGGGGGCCCTACAATGAGCAGTTCTTC. Residues: CASSYRTSGGPYNEQFF.

V usage is TRBV2 and J usage is TRBJ1-5; the match to TRBD1 covers 7 bases. J gave up 5 bases and V 3 bases, and 4 bases lay outside the gene matches. This CDR3 has 14 residues. Germline V lookup: CDR1 SNHLY, CDR2 FYNNEI. Here the CDR3 DNA reads TGTGCCAGCAGTGACAGGGGGAAGGATCAGCCCCAGCATTTT. It specifies CASSDRGKDQPQHF.

The rearrangement uses TRBV9 and TRBJ2-2; 7 nucleotides align to TRBD2. The CDR3 runs 16 residues. Germline CDR1 reads SGDLS; CDR2 reads YYNGEE. V trimming: 4 bases; J trimming: 2 bases; junction bases outside the gene matches: 8. The CDR3: CASSNPLTSNTGELFF. CDR3 coding DNA: TGTGCCAGCAGCAACCCCCTGACTAGCAACACCGGGGAGCTGTTTTTT.

The chain links TRBV9 to TRBJ2-1; the D gene is possibly TRBD1 (6 bases). There are 15 residues in the CDR3. Germline CDR1 is SGDLS and CDR2 is YYNGEE. Trimming stripped 0 bases from V and 3 bases from J, with 10 bases between. The CDR3 sequence is CASSVGAGDYNEQFF. The CDR3 DNA follows: TGTGCCAGCAGCGTAGGGGCAGGGGACTACAATGAGCAGTTCTTC.